This T cell receptor beta chain was profiled in a study of T-cell memory formation after mild COVID-19. Study-wide context: TCR clustering was largely donor specific. Whole-study results and caveats: CD4/CD8 balance held among clones contracting day 15 to 85, and later expanders leaned CD4+. Pre-infection memory harbored some responding clones, suggesting cross-reactive memory joined. Nothing showed for sure that second-wave clones peaking on day 37 were SARS-CoV-2 specific.

This clonotype was found many times. Its antigen is undetermined. Germline CDR1 reads LGHDT; CDR2 reads YNNKEL (reference sequence). This CDR3 region has 14 residues. The V segment lost 2 bases and the J segment 7 bases; nucleotides outside the gene matches: 4. TCRdb itself ran the 5' RACE reads through MiXCR, one entry per CDR3 protein. The table lists about 410,000 distinct CDR3 sequences, 18% of them singletons. This receptor was obtained from a man aged 18 to 29 who had mild COVID-19 (a few samples of this study predate the infection). Cell type and time point are not known. The specimen was PBMCs or a T cell subset sorted from them (not recorded which). The chain employs TRBV3-1 and TRBJ2-1; TRBD1 agrees at 8 bases. The CDR3 DNA is TGTGCCAGCAGCCAAACAGGGGGATGGAATGAGCAGTTCTTC. As protein: CASSQTGGWNEQFF.